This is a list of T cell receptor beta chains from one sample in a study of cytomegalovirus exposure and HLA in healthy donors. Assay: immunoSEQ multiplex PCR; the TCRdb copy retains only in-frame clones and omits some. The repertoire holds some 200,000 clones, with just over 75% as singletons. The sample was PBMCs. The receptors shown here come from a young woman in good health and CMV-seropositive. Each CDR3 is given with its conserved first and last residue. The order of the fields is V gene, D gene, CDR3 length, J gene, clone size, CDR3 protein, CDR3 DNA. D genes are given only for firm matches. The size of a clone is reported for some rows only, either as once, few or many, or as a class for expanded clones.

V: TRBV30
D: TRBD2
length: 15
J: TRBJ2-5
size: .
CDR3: CAWSSSGGAAETQYF
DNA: TGTGCCTGGAGTTCGAGCGGGGGGGCCGCGGAGACCCAGTACTTC

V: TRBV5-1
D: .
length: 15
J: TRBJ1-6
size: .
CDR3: CASSLNTNYNSPLHF
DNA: TGCGCCAGCAGCTTGAACACAAACTATAATTCACCCCTCCACTTT

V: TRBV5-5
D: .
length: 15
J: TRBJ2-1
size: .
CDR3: CASSFDSISYNEQFF
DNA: TGTGCCAGCAGCTTCGACAGCATCTCCTACAATGAGCAGTTCTTC

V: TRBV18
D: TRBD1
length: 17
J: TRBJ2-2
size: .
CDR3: CASSPLRQGPNTGELFF
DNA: TGTGCCAGCTCACCATTGAGACAGGGCCCGAACACCGGGGAGCTGTTTTTT

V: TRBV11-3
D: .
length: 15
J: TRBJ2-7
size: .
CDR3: CASSPNRALSYEQYF
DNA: TGTGCCAGCAGCCCAAACAGGGCCCTTTCCTACGAGCAGTACTTC

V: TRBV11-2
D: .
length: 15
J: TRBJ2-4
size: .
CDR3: CASRRPGVAKNIQYF
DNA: TGTGCCAGCAGACGCCCGGGGGTGGCCAAAAACATTCAGTACTTC

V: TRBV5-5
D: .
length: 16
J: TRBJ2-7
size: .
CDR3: CASSWSFRQASYEQYF
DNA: TGTGCCAGCAGCTGGTCATTCAGGCAGGCATCCTACGAGCAGTACTTC

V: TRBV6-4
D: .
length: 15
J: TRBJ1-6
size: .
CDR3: CASSEEGFYNSPLHF
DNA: TGTGCCAGCAGTGAGGAGGGGTTCTATAATTCACCCCTCCACTTT

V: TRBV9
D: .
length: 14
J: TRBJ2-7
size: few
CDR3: CASSVGGLGYEQYF
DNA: TGTGCCAGCAGCGTAGGAGGGCTTGGGTACGAGCAGTACTTC

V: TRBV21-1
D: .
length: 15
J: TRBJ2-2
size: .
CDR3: CASSKERVNTGELFF
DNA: TGTGCCAGCAGCAAAGAGAGGGTGAACACCGGGGAGCTGTTTTTT

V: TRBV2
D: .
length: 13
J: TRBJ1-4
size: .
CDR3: CASQGEGGEKLFF
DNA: TGTGCCAGCCAGGGAGAAGGGGGTGAAAAACTGTTTTTT

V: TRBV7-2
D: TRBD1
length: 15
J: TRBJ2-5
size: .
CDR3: CASSSGTAPAETQYF
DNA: TGTGCCAGCAGCTCCGGGACAGCGCCCGCAGAGACCCAGTACTTC

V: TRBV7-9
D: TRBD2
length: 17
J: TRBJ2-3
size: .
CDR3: CASSLSLAGGRLDTQYF
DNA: TGTGCCAGCAGCTTATCGCTAGCGGGGGGCCGGTTGGATACGCAGTATTTT

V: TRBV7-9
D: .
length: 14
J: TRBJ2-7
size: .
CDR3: CASSLGNRPYEQYF
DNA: TGTGCCAGCAGCTTAGGGAACAGGCCCTACGAGCAGTACTTC

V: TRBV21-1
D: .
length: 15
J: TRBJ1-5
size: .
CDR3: CASSTPDRDHQPQHF
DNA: TGTGCCAGCAGCACTCCCGACAGGGACCATCAGCCCCAGCATTTT

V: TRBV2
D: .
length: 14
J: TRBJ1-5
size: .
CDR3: CASSEGWVAEPQHF
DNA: TGTGCCAGCAGTGAAGGCTGGGTGGCGGAGCCCCAGCATTTT

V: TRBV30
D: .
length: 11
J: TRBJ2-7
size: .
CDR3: CACRVLYEQYF
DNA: TGTGCCTGCAGGGTTCTCTACGAGCAGTACTTC

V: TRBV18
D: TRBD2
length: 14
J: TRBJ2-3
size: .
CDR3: CASSPASGGDTQYF
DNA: TGTGCCAGCTCTCCGGCTAGCGGGGGAGATACGCAGTATTTT

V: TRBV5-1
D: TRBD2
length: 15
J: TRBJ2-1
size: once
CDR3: CASSLRLAGGSEQFF
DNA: TGCGCCAGCAGCTTGAGGCTAGCGGGGGGCAGTGAGCAGTTCTTC

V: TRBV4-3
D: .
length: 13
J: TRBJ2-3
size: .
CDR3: CASSRLLTDTQYF
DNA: TGCGCCAGCAGCCGACTATTGACAGATACGCAGTATTTT

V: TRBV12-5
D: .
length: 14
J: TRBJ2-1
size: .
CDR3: CASTGQVDHNEQFF
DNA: TGTGCTAGCACAGGACAAGTGGACCACAATGAGCAGTTCTTC

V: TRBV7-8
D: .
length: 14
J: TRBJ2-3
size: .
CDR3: CASSLEGTPQTQYF
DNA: TGTGCCAGCAGCTTAGAAGGGACTCCCCAAACGCAGTATTTT

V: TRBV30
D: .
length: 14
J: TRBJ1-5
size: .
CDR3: CAWRGTSPNQPQHF
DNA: TGTGCCTGGAGGGGGACAAGCCCTAATCAGCCCCAGCATTTT

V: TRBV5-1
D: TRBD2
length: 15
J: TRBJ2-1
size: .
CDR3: CASSPGGGSYNEQFF
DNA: TGCGCCAGCAGCCCCGGAGGCGGGAGCTACAATGAGCAGTTCTTC

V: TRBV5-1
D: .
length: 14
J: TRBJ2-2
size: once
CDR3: CASSPTQNTGELFF
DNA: TGCGCCAGCAGTCCGACACAGAACACCGGGGAGCTGTTTTTT

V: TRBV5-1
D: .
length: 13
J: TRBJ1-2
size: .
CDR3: CASSFREDYGYTF
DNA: TGCGCCAGCAGCTTCAGGGAAGACTATGGCTACACCTTC

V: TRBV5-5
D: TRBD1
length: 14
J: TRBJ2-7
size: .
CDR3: CASSWGQGAYEQYF
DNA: TGTGCCAGCAGCTGGGGACAGGGGGCCTACGAGCAGTACTTC

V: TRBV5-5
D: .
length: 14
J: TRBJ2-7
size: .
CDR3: CASSLDGHPYEQYF
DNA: TGTGCCAGCAGCTTGGACGGACACCCCTACGAGCAGTACTTC

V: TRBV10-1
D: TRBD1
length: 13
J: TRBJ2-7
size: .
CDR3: CASSEWTGLEQYF
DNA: TGCGCCAGCAGTGAGTGGACAGGACTCGAGCAGTACTTC

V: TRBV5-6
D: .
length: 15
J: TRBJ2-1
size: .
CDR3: CASSLRVTTVSEQFF
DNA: TGTGCCAGCAGCCTCCGGGTAACGACCGTCAGTGAGCAGTTCTTC

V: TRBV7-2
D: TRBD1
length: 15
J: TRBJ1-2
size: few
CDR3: CASSLATGANYGYTF
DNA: TGTGCCAGCAGCTTAGCAACAGGGGCTAACTATGGCTACACCTTC

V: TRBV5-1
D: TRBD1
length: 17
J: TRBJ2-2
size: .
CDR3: CASSEFGPGQGAGELFF
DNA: TGCGCCAGCAGCGAATTTGGGCCGGGACAGGGGGCCGGGGAGCTGTTTTTT

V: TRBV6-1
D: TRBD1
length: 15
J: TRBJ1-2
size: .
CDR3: CASSEARTGAYGYTF
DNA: TGTGCCAGCAGTGAAGCCCGGACAGGAGCTTATGGCTACACCTTC

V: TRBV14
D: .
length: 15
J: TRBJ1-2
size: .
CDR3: CASSLTPLANYGYTF
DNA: TGTGCCAGCAGCCTAACCCCGTTAGCTAACTATGGCTACACCTTC

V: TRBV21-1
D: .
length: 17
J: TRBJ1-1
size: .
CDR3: CASSKGGNPTMNTEAFF
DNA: TGTGCCAGCAGCAAAGGAGGCAACCCTACAATGAACACTGAAGCTTTCTTT

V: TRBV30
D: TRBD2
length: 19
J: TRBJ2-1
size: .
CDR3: CAWKTGTSGRTGSYNEQFF
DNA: TGTGCCTGGAAAACCGGGACTAGCGGGAGGACGGGCTCCTACAATGAGCAGTTCTTC

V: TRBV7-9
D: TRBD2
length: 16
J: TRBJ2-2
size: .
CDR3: CASSSTTSGNSWELFF
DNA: TGTGCCAGCAGCTCTACGACTAGCGGGAACTCGTGGGAGCTGTTTTTT

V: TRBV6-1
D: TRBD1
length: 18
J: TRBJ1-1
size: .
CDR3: CASSEALWDSKAGTEAFF
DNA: TGTGCCAGCAGTGAAGCGCTATGGGACAGCAAAGCGGGCACTGAAGCTTTCTTT

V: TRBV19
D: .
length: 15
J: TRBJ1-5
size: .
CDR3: CASSIWVSGDQPQHF
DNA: TGTGCCAGTAGTATCTGGGTCTCCGGGGATCAGCCCCAGCATTTT

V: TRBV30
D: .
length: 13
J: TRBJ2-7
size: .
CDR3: CAWSVQSWYEQYF
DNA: TGTGCCTGGAGTGTACAGTCTTGGTACGAGCAGTACTTC

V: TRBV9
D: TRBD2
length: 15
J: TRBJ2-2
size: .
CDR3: CASSLLAGGTGELFF
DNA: TGTGCCAGCAGCTTACTAGCGGGAGGAACCGGGGAGCTGTTTTTT

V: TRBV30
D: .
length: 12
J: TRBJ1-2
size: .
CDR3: CAWSVRQEPYTF
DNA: TGTGCCTGGAGTGTACGACAGGAACCCTACACCTTC

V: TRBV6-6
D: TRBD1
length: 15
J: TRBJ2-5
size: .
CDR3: CASRRPGTVVETQYF
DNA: TGTGCCAGCAGGCGTCCCGGGACAGTTGTAGAGACCCAGTACTTC

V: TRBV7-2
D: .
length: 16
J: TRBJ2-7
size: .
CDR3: CASSVQRFPSAYEQYF
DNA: TGTGCCAGCAGCGTCCAGCGTTTCCCCTCGGCCTACGAGCAGTACTTC

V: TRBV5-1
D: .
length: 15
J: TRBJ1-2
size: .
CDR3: CASSLRQIGSYGYTF
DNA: TGCGCCAGCAGCTTGAGGCAGATCGGGAGCTATGGCTACACCTTC

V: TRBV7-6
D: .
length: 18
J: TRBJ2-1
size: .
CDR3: CASSLDLIGGAGGNEQFF
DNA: TGTGCCAGCAGCTTAGATTTGATTGGGGGGGCTGGCGGGAATGAGCAGTTCTTC

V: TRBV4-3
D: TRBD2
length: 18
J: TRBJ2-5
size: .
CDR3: CASSQLGTSGRARETQYF
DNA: TGCGCCAGCAGCCAACTCGGGACTAGCGGGAGGGCCCGGGAGACCCAGTACTTC

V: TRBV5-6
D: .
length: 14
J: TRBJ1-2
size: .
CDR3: CASSLEGEKGGYTF
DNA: TGTGCCAGCAGCTTGGAGGGGGAGAAGGGTGGCTACACCTTC

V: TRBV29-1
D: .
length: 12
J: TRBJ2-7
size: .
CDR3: CSVETSSYEQYF
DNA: TGCAGCGTTGAAACCAGCTCCTACGAGCAGTACTTC

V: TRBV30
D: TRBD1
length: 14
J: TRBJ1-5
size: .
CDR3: CAWSAHRGRQPQHF
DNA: TGTGCCTGGAGTGCCCACAGGGGGCGGCAGCCCCAGCATTTT

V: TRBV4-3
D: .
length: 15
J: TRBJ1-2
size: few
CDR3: CASSQEGNRAYGYTF
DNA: TGCGCCAGCAGCCAAGAAGGGAACAGGGCCTATGGCTACACCTTC

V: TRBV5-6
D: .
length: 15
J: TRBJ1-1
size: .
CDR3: CASSLGYPTPTEAFF
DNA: TGTGCCAGCAGTTTGGGGTACCCTACCCCCACTGAAGCTTTCTTT